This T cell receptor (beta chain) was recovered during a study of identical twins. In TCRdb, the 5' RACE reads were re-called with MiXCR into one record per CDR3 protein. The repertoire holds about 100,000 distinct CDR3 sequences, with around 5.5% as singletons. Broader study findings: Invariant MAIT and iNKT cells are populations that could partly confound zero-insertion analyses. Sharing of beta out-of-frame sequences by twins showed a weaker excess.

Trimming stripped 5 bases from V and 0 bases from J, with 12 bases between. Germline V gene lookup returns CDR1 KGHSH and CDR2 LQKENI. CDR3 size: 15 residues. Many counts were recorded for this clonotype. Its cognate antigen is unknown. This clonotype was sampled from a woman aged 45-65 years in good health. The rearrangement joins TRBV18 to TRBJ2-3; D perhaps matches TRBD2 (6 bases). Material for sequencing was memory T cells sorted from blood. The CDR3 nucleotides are TGTGCCAGCTCAATGGAAGGGACTAGCACAGATACGCAGTATTTT. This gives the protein CASSMEGTSTDTQYF. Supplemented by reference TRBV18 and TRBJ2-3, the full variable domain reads NAGVMQNPRHLVRRRGQEARLRCSPMKGHSHVYWYRQLPEEGLKFMVYLQKENIIDESGMPKERFSAEFPKEGPSILRIQQVVRGDSAAYFCASSMEGTSTDTQYFGPGTRLTVL.